This record covers a single TCR beta chain. Some clones are missing from TCRdb's copy, which holds only in-frame ones; the method was immunoSEQ multiplex PCR. The profile shows approximately 60,000 clones, around 93% of them singletons. Per germline, CDR1 MGHDK and CDR2 SYGVNS. V was pared by 6 bases and J by 4 bases, with 12 bases between. This CDR3 contains 14 residues. This sample was taken from a study of T cell changes during pregnancy in multiple sclerosis. The chain employs TRBV25-1 and TRBJ1-4; D gene ambiguous. Sequenced here: peripheral blood, sampled in the second trimester of pregnancy. The TCR originated in a female donor in good health, enrolled as a control in a pregnancy study. CDR3 sequence reads: CASSPHRSNEKLFF. DNA for the CDR3: TGTGCCAGCAGCCCCCATAGAAGTAATGAAAAACTGTTTTTT.